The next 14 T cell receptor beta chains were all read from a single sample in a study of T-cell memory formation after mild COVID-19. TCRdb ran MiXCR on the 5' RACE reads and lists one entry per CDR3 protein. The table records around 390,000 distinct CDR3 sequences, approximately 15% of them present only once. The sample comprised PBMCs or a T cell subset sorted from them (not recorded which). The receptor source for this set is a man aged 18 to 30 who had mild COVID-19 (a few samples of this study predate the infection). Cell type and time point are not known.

The chain's CDR3 is CAISESQGAYNEQFF. In DNA, the CDR3 is TGTGCCATCAGTGAGTCACAGGGGGCTTACAATGAGCAGTTCTTC. This rearrangement joins TRBV10-3 to TRBJ2-1; TRBD1 agrees at 9 bases. V lost 0 bases, J lost 4 bases, and 1 base stayed unmatched. Germline values: CDR1 ENHRY, CDR2 SYGVKD. This CDR3 is built from 15 residues.

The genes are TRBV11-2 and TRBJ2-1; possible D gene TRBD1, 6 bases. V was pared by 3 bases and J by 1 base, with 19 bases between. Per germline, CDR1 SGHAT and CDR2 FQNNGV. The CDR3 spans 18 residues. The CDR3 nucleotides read TGTGCCAGCAGCTTTTCGACAGGCCCGCTTTTTTCCTACAATGAGCAGTTCTTC. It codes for CASSFSTGPLFSYNEQFF.

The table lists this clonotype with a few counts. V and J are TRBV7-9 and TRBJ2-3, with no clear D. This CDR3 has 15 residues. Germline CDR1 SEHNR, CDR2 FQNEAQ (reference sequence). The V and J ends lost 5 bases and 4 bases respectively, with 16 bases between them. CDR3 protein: CASSRVNEVPDTQYF. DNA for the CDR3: TGTGCCAGCAGCCGAGTTAATGAAGTCCCAGATACGCAGTATTTT.

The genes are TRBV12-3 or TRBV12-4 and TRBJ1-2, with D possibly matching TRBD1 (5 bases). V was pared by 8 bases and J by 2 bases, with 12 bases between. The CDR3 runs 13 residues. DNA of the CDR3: TGTGCCAGCGGCGCATACAGGAACTATGGCTACACCTTC. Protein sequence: CASGAYRNYGYTF.

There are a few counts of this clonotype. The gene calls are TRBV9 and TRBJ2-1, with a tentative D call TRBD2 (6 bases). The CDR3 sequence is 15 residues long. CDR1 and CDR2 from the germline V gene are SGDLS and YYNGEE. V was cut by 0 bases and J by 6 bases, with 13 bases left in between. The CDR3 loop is CASSVGDRTTNEQFF. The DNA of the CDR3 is TGTGCCAGCAGCGTAGGGGATCGGACTACCAATGAGCAGTTCTTC.

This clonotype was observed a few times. The CDR3 region has the DNA TGTGCCAGCAGTTACTCGATTAGGGGGCTAGGAGTTAATCTTGAGCAGTTCTTC. Translated: CASSYSIRGLGVNLEQFF. V and J are TRBV6-5 and TRBJ2-1; TRBD1 matches at 7 bases. V lost 0 bases, J lost 9 bases, and 17 bases stayed unmatched. Germline V CDR1 and CDR2: MNHEY, SVGAGI. This CDR3 is 18 amino acids long.

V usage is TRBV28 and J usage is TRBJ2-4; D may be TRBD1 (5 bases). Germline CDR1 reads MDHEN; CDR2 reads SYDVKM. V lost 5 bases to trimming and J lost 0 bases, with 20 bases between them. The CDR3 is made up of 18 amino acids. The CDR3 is CASSPWTPIVLAKNIQYF. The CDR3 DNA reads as TGTGCCAGCAGTCCCTGGACACCCATTGTGCTAGCCAAAAACATTCAGTACTTC.

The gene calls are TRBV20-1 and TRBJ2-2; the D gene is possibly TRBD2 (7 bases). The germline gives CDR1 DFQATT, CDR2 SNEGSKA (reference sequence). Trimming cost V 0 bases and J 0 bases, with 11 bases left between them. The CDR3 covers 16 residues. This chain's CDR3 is CSARDKGGANTGELFF. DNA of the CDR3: TGCAGTGCTAGAGATAAGGGGGGGGCGAACACCGGGGAGCTGTTTTTT.

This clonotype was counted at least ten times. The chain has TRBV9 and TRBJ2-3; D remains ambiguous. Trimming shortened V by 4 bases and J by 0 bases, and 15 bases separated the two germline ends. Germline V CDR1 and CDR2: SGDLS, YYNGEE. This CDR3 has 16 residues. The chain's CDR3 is CASSPTPGASTDTQYF. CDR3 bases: TGTGCCAGCAGCCCCACCCCGGGTGCTAGCACAGATACGCAGTATTTT. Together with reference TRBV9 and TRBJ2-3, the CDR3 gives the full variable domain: DSGVTQTPKHLITATGQRVTLRCSPRSGDLSVYWYQQSLDQGLQFLIQYYNGEERAKGNILERFSAQQFPDLHSELNLSSLELGDSALYFCASSPTPGASTDTQYFGPGTRLTVL.

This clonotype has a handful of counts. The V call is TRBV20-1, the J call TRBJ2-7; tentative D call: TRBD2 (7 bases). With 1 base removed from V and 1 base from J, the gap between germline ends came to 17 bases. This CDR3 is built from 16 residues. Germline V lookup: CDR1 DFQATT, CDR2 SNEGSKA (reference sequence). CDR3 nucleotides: TGCAGTGCTAGAGCCGGCGCGGGGGCCTCATCCTACGAGCAGTACGTC. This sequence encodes CSARAGAGASSYEQYV.

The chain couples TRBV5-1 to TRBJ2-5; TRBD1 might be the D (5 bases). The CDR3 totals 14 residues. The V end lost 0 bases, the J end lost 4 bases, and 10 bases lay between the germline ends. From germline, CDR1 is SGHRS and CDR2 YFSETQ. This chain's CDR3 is CASSLESGRETQYF. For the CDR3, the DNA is TGCGCCAGCAGCTTGGAATCAGGGCGAGAGACCCAGTACTTC.

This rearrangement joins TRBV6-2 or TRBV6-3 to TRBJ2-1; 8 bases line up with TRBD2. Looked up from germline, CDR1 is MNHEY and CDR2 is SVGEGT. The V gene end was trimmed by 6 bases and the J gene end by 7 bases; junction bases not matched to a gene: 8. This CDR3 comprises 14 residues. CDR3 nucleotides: TGTGCCAGCAGCCCCGGGACTAGTTGGAATGAGCAGTTCTTC. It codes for CASSPGTSWNEQFF.

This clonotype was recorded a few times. The CDR3 bases are TGTGCCAGCAGCTTACACCGGGACAGCCGCACTGAAGCTTTCTTT. Translating it yields CASSLHRDSRTEAFF. This chain uses TRBV5-5 with TRBJ1-1; 7 bases align to TRBD1. The junction had 8 bases not matched to a gene; V was cut back by 2 bases and J by 4 bases. CDR1 is SGHKS, CDR2 YYEKEE, per germline (reference sequence). This CDR3 spans 15 amino acids. Full variable domain (remainder filled in from reference TRBV5-5 and TRBJ1-1): DAGVTQSPTHLIKTRGQQVTLRCSPISGHKSVSWYQQVLGQGPQFIFQYYEKEERGRGNFPDRFSARQFPNYSSELNVNALLLGDSALYLCASSLHRDSRTEAFFGQGTRLTVV.

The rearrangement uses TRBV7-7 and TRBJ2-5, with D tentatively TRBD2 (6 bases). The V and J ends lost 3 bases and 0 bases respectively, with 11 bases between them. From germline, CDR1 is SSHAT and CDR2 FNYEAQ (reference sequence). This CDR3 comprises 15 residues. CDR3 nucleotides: TGTGCCAGCAGCTTTGGCGGGGAATACCAAGAGACCCAGTACTTC. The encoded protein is CASSFGGEYQETQYF.